The TCR beta chain described here comes from a study of cytotoxic CD8 clonotypes in ibrutinib-treated CLL. The study's findings and limits: Sampling schedules were unmatched across sustained-remission and progressing patients.

Comment on this clone: The antigen is unknown.

The germline CDR1 and CDR2 sequences are SGHTA and FQGTGA. The germline V and J ends were trimmed by 4 bases and 7 bases, with 13 bases remaining between them. The CDR3 contains 14 residues. TCRdb's copy holds only in-frame clones and misses some; the assay was immunoSEQ multiplex PCR. The sample has about 300,000 clones, about 61% seen once. This chain joins TRBV7-3 and TRBJ2-2, with D maybe TRBD2 (6 bases). This sequence originates from a human donor with chronic lymphocytic leukemia. Here the sequenced sample was PBMCs, taken after 36 months of ibrutinib treatment. The CDR3 sequence: CASSSRESRGELFF. CDR3 DNA sequence: TGTGCCAGCAGCTCCCGGGAGTCGCGCGGGGAGCTGTTTTTT.